This TCR beta chain comes out of a study of blood T cell repertoires in COVID-19. The CDR3 length is 12 residues. V lost 3 bases and J 9 bases, leaving 8 bases between the germline ends. Looked up from germline, CDR1 is SNHLY and CDR2 is FYNNEI. Generated by immunoSEQ multiplex PCR, the TCRdb table keeps only in-frame clones and is missing some. The sample includes under 300,000 clones, over 70% of them seen just once. Sequencing input: peripheral blood. The sequence was obtained from a woman of 80 years or more with acute or convalescent COVID-19. V is TRBV2 and J is TRBJ1-4; D call uncertain. In nucleotides, the CDR3 is TGTGCCAGCAGTGAGCGAGGGCAAAAACTGTTTTTT. Translated: CASSERGQKLFF.